The 27 T cell receptor beta chains reported below all come from one sample, sequenced in a study of cytomegalovirus exposure and HLA in healthy donors. In the PCR, 60 Vbeta and 13 Jbeta primers were used. Clones were sequenced by immunoSEQ multiplex PCR, and TCRdb holds only the in-frame ones, with some missing. Listed are roughly 60,000 clones; 3.6% falls within the top ten. The sample taken for sequencing was PBMCs. Receptor source: a woman aged 18-29 years in good health and CMV-seronegative.

This rearrangement joins TRBV5-1 to TRBJ1-1; D remains unclear. This CDR3 region has 14 residues. Trimming pared 9 bases from V and 4 bases from J, leaving 19 bases between. In germline, CDR1 is SGHRS, CDR2 YFSETQ. This CDR3 is CATRENLMGTEAFF. The DNA for the CDR3 is TGCGCCACCCGGGAAAACCTCATGGGCACTGAAGCTTTCTTT.

The rearrangement uses TRBV6-5 and TRBJ1-1; TRBD1 matches at 7 bases. The CDR3 sequence is 16 residues long. Per the germline V gene, CDR1 is MNHEY and CDR2 is SVGAGI. V was pared by 1 base and J by 0 bases, with 5 bases of the junction left unmatched. This CDR3 is CASSYLGQNMNTEAFF. CDR3 DNA: TGTGCCAGCAGTTACTTGGGACAGAACATGAACACTGAAGCTTTCTTT.

V usage is TRBV9 and J usage is TRBJ2-1; 8 bases are a match to TRBD2. Germline V CDR1 and CDR2: SGDLS, YYNGEE. The CDR3 is 14 residues long. Trimming cost V 0 bases and J 6 bases; bases outside gene matches: 2. The CDR3 DNA sequence: TGTGCCAGCAGCGTAGCGGGAGGGGGCAATGAGCAGTTCTTC. It encodes CASSVAGGGNEQFF.

The chain is built from TRBV5-1 and TRBJ2-7; unclear D gene. The length of the CDR3 is 13 residues. Trimming removed 1 base from V and 2 bases from J, with 7 bases in between. Germline-derived CDR1 and CDR2 are SGHRS and YFSETQ. CDR3 protein: CASSLTETYEQYF. For the CDR3, the DNA is TGCGCCAGCAGCTTGACAGAAACCTACGAGCAGTACTTC.

V and J are TRBV4-1 and TRBJ1-5; possible D gene TRBD1, 6 bases. Germline CDR1 is MGHRA and CDR2 is YSYEKL. V lost 6 bases and J 0 bases, leaving 15 bases between the germline ends. The CDR3 consists of 16 residues. Written as DNA, the CDR3 is TGCGCCAGCAGTATTGGACAGCAAAATAGCAATCAGCCCCAGCATTTT. Its protein product is CASSIGQQNSNQPQHF.

The chain recombines TRBV7-9 with TRBJ1-5; unclear D gene. Germline V CDR1 and CDR2: SEHNR, FQNEAQ (reference sequence). The CDR3 length is 12 residues. Trimming cost V 5 bases and J 5 bases, with 7 bases left between them. CDR3 region: CASSRLDQPQHF. CDR3 in DNA: TGTGCCAGCAGCCGGCTAGATCAGCCCCAGCATTTT. The complete variable domain, with remaining parts taken from reference TRBV7-9 and TRBJ1-5, reads DTGVSQNPRHKITKRGQNVTFRCDPISEHNRLYWYRQTLGQGPEFLTYFQNEAQLEKSRLLSDRFSAERPKGSFSTLEIQRTEQGDSAMYLCASSRLDQPQHFGDGTRLSIL.

The rearrangement joins TRBV29-1 to TRBJ1-1; TRBD1 is a possible D gene (5 bases). V lost 3 bases, J lost 4 bases, and 12 bases lay in between. Germline assignment: CDR1 SQVTM and CDR2 ANQGSEA. CDR3 length: 13 residues. The CDR3 sequence: CSVEGGSSTEAFF. Here the CDR3 DNA reads TGCAGCGTTGAGGGGGGGTCCAGCACTGAAGCTTTCTTT.

The chain joins TRBV30 to TRBJ2-1, with a weak D call TRBD1 (7 bases). V was cut by 3 bases and J by 3 bases, with 18 bases left in between. Looked up from germline, CDR1 is GTSNPN and CDR2 is SVGIG (reference sequence). The CDR3 runs 16 residues. In DNA form, the CDR3 reads TGTGCCTGGAGCCTCCAGGTGCGGGACAGCTACAATGAGCAGTTCTTC. As protein: CAWSLQVRDSYNEQFF.

This chain uses TRBV18 with TRBJ2-7; perhaps TRBD2 as D (5 bases). This CDR3 is built from 14 residues. V lost 3 bases, J lost 2 bases, and 11 bases lay in between. Germline lookup yields CDR1 KGHSH and CDR2 LQKENI. The DNA for the CDR3 is TGTGCCAGCTCACCCCCAGCGGAAACCTACGAGCAGTACTTC. Residues: CASSPPAETYEQYF.

Remarks on this clone: The junction departs from germline at one end; a sequencing error may be responsible. This specimen includes other DNA sequences encoding the same CDR3. The chain uses TRBV6-1 and TRBJ1-5, with D perhaps matching TRBD1 (5 bases). The CDR3 has 16 amino acids. Germline assignment: CDR1 MNHNS and CDR2 SASEGT. CDR3 in DNA: TGCGCCAGCAGTGTGTTGACAGCAAACCTAAATCAGCCCCAGCATTTT. It encodes CASSVLTANLNQPQHF.

The rearrangement links TRBV6-1 to TRBJ2-7, with TRBD1 as a possible D gene (5 bases). There are 13 residues in the CDR3. Germline CDR1 is MNHNS and CDR2 is SASEGT. Trimming cost V 5 bases and J 6 bases, with 14 bases left between them. CDR3 protein: CASSIRQIPEQYF. CDR3 nucleotide sequence: TGTGCCAGCAGTATCCGACAGATACCCGAGCAGTACTTC.

The chain uses TRBV30 and TRBJ1-2; possibly TRBD1 for D (6 bases). The V and J ends lost 8 bases and 5 bases respectively, with 21 bases between them. The germline V gene encodes CDR1 GTSNPN and CDR2 SVGIG (reference sequence). This CDR3 spans 14 amino acids. CDR3 in DNA: TGTGCCACTCGTGACCTGACAGGAACTTATGGCTACACCTTC. Translating gives CATRDLTGTYGYTF.

The J gene is TRBJ2-7, the V gene TRBV11-2; D is uncertain. CDR1 is SGHAT and CDR2 is FQNNGV in the germline V gene. The ends were cut back, 5 bases at V and 5 bases at J, with 13 bases in the middle. CDR3 length: 13 residues. The CDR3 DNA reads TGTGCCAGCAGCCGTGAGAACTACCACGAGCAGTACTTC. Translated, it gives CASSRENYHEQYF. Looking up the rest from reference TRBV11-2 and TRBJ2-7 gives the full variable domain: EAGVAQSPRYKIIEKRQSVAFWCNPISGHATLYWYQQILGQGPKLLIQFQNNGVVDDSQLPKDRFSAERLKGVDSTLKIQPAKLEDSAVYLCASSRENYHEQYFGPGTRLTVT.

This chain uses TRBV4-1 with TRBJ2-2; 10 bases fit TRBD2. V was pared by 3 bases and J by 8 bases, with 12 bases of the junction left unmatched. CDR1 and CDR2 from the germline V gene are MGHRA and YSYEKL. The CDR3 spans 17 residues. The CDR3 sequence is CASSHWVGTSARGELFF. In DNA, the CDR3 is TGCGCCAGCAGCCACTGGGTCGGGACTAGCGCTCGGGGGGAGCTGTTTTTT.

V usage is TRBV19 and J usage is TRBJ2-3, with 11 nucleotides matching TRBD2. J gave up 1 base and V 5 bases, and 17 bases lay outside the gene matches. This CDR3 region has 20 residues. CDR1 LNHDA and CDR2 SQIVND come from the germline V gene (reference sequence). The chain's CDR3 is CASSPSRGTSGGGGTDTQYF. The CDR3 DNA is TGTGCCAGTAGTCCCTCGCGGGGGACTAGCGGAGGGGGGGGCACAGATACGCAGTATTTT.

The rearrangement joins TRBV6-4 to TRBJ2-7, with D perhaps TRBD1 (6 bases). The CDR3 length is 15 residues. V shed 10 bases and J shed 2 bases, with 21 bases lying between them. Germline values: CDR1 MRHNA, CDR2 SNTAGT. The CDR3 is CATQGSRGLTYEQYF. CDR3 DNA: TGTGCCACACAGGGTTCCCGTGGTTTGACCTACGAGCAGTACTTC.

The CDR3, as DNA: TGTGCCAGCAGCCAGAGGGGACAGTGGGAGCAGTTCTTC. It encodes CASSQRGQWEQFF. The V gene is TRBV7-8, the J gene TRBJ2-1; 7 bases agree with TRBD1. Unmatched junction bases numbered 8, after V lost 5 bases and J lost 10 bases. This CDR3 region has 13 residues. Looked up from germline, CDR1 is SGHVS and CDR2 is FQNEAQ.

The chain has TRBV7-6 and TRBJ2-5; D perhaps matches TRBD1 (5 bases). The CDR3 contains 12 residues. Germline V CDR1 and CDR2: SGHVS, FNYEAQ. Between the trimmed V and J ends, which lost 5 bases and 2 bases, there was a span of 6 bases. CDR3 sequence (DNA): TGTGCCAGCAGCCCAGGGCAAGAGACCCAGTACTTC. Its protein product is CASSPGQETQYF. The whole variable domain, remainder taken from reference TRBV7-6 and TRBJ2-5, is GAGVSQSPRYKVTKRGQDVALRCDPISGHVSLYWYRQALGQGPEFLTYFNYEAQQDKSGLPNDRFSAERPEGSISTLTIQRTEQRDSAMYRCASSPGQETQYFGPGTRLLVL.

This chain uses TRBV28 with TRBJ1-3, with 12 bases that match TRBD1. This CDR3 comprises 15 residues. V shed 2 bases, J shed 6 bases, and the junction held 2 bases outside the gene matches. The V gene's germline CDR1 is MDHEN and CDR2 SYDVKM. CDR3 amino acids: CASSLPGQGANTIYF. The CDR3, as DNA: TGTGCCAGCAGTTTACCGGGACAGGGGGCAAACACCATATATTTT.

The chain combines TRBV5-6 with TRBJ2-7; D is possibly TRBD2 (6 bases). There are 14 residues in the CDR3. The V end was cut by 3 bases, the J end by 1 base, with 11 bases between. Germline lookup yields CDR1 SGHDT and CDR2 YYEEEE. The CDR3 nucleotides read TGTGCCAGCAGCTGGGGGGACGGGTCCTACGAGCAGTACTTC. It codes for CASSWGDGSYEQYF.

The chain recombines TRBV4-2 with TRBJ2-7, with D perhaps TRBD2 (6 bases). Per the germline V gene, CDR1 is LGHNA and CDR2 is YNFKEQ. V shed 0 bases and J shed 4 bases, with 16 bases lying between them. The CDR3 is 16 amino acids. The CDR3 DNA follows: TGTGCCAGCAGCCAAGACCCTACGGGGAGCGGGTACGAGCAGTACTTC. Protein product: CASSQDPTGSGYEQYF.

The gene calls are TRBV7-2 and TRBJ1-1; D is perhaps TRBD1 (5 bases). V lost 0 bases, J lost 7 bases, and 9 bases lay in between. Germline V gene data show CDR1 as SGHTA and CDR2 as FQGNSA. The CDR3 has 13 amino acids. In DNA, the CDR3 is TGTGCCAGCAGCTTAGCGGGACTCAATGAAGCTTTCTTT. This translates into CASSLAGLNEAFF.

The chain combines TRBV27 with TRBJ1-2; D is unclear. Germline V gene sequence: CDR1 MNHEY, CDR2 SMNVEV (reference sequence). V was clipped by 5 bases and J by 4 bases, with 17 bases between them. The CDR3 is made up of 15 amino acids. CDR3 sequence: CASSPSRRGFYGYTF. CDR3 sequence (DNA): TGTGCCAGCAGTCCCTCTAGACGGGGTTTCTATGGCTACACCTTC.

The V and J genes are TRBV30 and TRBJ1-2; D not resolved. Trimming left V 7 bases short and J 2 bases short, with 23 bases between. CDR3 length: 16 residues. Germline CDR1 is GTSNPN and CDR2 is SVGIG (reference sequence). CDR3 bases: TGTGCCTCCGACCCAGCTCGCCGGGGTGGAAACTATGGCTACACCTTC. Its protein product is CASDPARRGGNYGYTF.

This chain joins TRBV15 and TRBJ2-1; D remains ambiguous. Germline V gives CDR1 LNHNV, CDR2 YYDKDF (reference sequence). The CDR3 is 12 residues long. Trimming took off 1 base at V and 8 bases at J, with 6 bases between the two ends. The CDR3 spells CATSRGGDEQFF. CDR3 bases: TGTGCCACCAGCAGAGGCGGAGATGAGCAGTTCTTC.

The chain uses TRBV6-5 and TRBJ2-1, with D maybe TRBD2 (5 bases). Germline V gene data show CDR1 as MNHEY and CDR2 as SVGAGI. The V end was cut by 8 bases, the J end by 2 bases, with 16 bases between. CDR3 length: 15 amino acids. CDR3 protein: CASRIASGTYNEQFF. In nucleotides, the CDR3 is TGTGCCAGCCGAATAGCGTCGGGGACCTACAATGAGCAGTTCTTC.

CDR3 region: CANQGGGKGNQPQHF. CDR3 sequence (DNA): TGTGCCAACCAGGGTGGGGGGAAGGGAAATCAGCCCCAGCATTTT. V and J are TRBV25-1 and TRBJ1-5, with D tentatively TRBD1 (5 bases). Trimming shortened V by 10 bases and J by 4 bases, and 20 bases separated the two germline ends. The CDR3 has 15 amino acids. Germline CDR1 is MGHDK and CDR2 is SYGVNS.